This T cell receptor beta chain was retrieved from a study of metastatic and nonmetastatic thyroid tumors. Study as a whole: Peripheral blood and tumor or nodule samples from malignant and benign thyroid patients were compared.

Each patient came to thyroid surgery without any prior treatment (of any kind). In the study's own analysis: Clinicopathological groups differed in CDR3, with these differences serving to build a distant-metastasis classifier for papillary thyroid cancer. Via MiXCR, TCRdb re-called the PCR reads. The V and J calls here are based on TCRdb, not the publication. The profile shows fewer than 50,000 clones, around 15% of them singletons. This clone was recorded many times. Its antigen is undetermined. Germline V gives CDR1 LNHNV, CDR2 YYDKDF (reference sequence). This CDR3 contains 16 residues. V shed 2 bases, J shed 2 bases, and the junction held 9 bases outside the gene matches. Study-wide points: Relative to benign nodules, malignant thyroid tumors were reportedly characterized by significantly elevated TCR beta diversity in blood and tumor.

The TCR comes from a female donor with papillary thyroid cancer or a benign thyroid nodule (not recorded which). Some clones in this sample may be carry-over from other donors' samples. The specimen sequenced was blood. The chain has TRBV15 and TRBJ2-7, with 7 bases aligning to TRBD2. The CDR3 region is CATSRRTLGGPYEQYF. CDR3 coding DNA: TGTGCCACCAGCAGACGTACCCTGGGAGGGCCCTACGAGCAGTACTTC.